Presented here are 21 T cell receptor beta chains from one specimen sequenced in a study of blood T cells in healthy people across ages. A second about 6 to 12 cycle PCR used barcoded and J-beta primers. TCRdb re-derived calls from the 5' RACE reads in MiXCR, one entry per CDR3 protein. Seen here are 750,000 to 1,000,000 distinct CDR3 sequences, almost 30% observed once, and the top ten hold roughly a tenth. The sample also formed part of further work on T cells of mothers and their children.

The sequenced sample was blood. The receptors originated from a woman in her forties in good health.

Notes on this clonotype: A read error may account for a junction end that differs from germline. The V and J genes are TRBV20-1 and TRBJ2-1, with a possible D match to TRBD2 (6 bases). Germline CDR1 reads DFQATT; CDR2 reads SNEGSKA (reference sequence). The CDR3 contains 14 residues. The CDR3 DNA reads as TGCAGTGCCAGGCCCGGGGGATCGGACAATGAGCAGGTCTTC. It codes for CSARPGGSDNEQVF.

Concerning this clonotype: With a much larger clone just one base away, this may be a read error. The rearrangement joins TRBV29-1 to TRBJ2-1, with D perhaps TRBD2 (6 bases). The CDR3 is made up of 10 amino acids. Germline values: CDR1 SQVTM, CDR2 ANQGSEA. The CDR3 DNA sequence: TGCGGCGTTGGCGGGGTTGAGCAGTTCTTC. It encodes CGVGGVEQFF.

Ten or more counts support this clonotype. The chain uses TRBV5-1 and TRBJ2-3, with TRBD1 as a possible D gene (5 bases). Germline V gene data show CDR1 as SGHRS and CDR2 as YFSETQ. With 3 bases removed from V and 1 base from J, the gap between germline ends came to 12 bases. There are 15 residues in the CDR3. CDR3 coding DNA: TGCGCCAGCAGCTCAGTCGACAGCCGCACAGATACGCAGTATTTT. Translation gives CASSSVDSRTDTQYF.

The chain carries TRBV5-1 and TRBJ1-2; 8 bases line up with TRBD1. Trimming at V came to 5 bases and at J to 0 bases, leaving 6 bases not matched to a gene. Germline CDR1 is SGHRS and CDR2 is YFSETQ. The CDR3 is 15 amino acids. The CDR3, as DNA: TGCGCCAGCAGTTATTACAGGGGGTCTAACTATGGCTACACCTTC. Translating it yields CASSYYRGSNYGYTF.

This rearrangement joins TRBV4-2 to TRBJ2-3; D possibly corresponds to TRBD2 (6 bases). Trimming pared 3 bases from V and 4 bases from J, leaving 14 bases between. This CDR3 is built from 15 residues. Germline V gene sequence: CDR1 LGHNA, CDR2 YNFKEQ. The CDR3 bases are TGTGCCAGCAGCCAGATGGCGGGGCAGCCAGATACGCAGTATTTT. Protein sequence: CASSQMAGQPDTQYF.

This rearrangement joins TRBV5-5 to TRBJ2-5; 10 bases fit TRBD2. The CDR3 loop spans 15 amino acids. Per germline, CDR1 SGHKS and CDR2 YYEKEE (reference sequence). Trimming removed 1 base from V and 11 bases from J; junction bases left unmatched: 11. The CDR3 DNA follows: TGTGCCAGCAGCTTGTTCCTAGCGGGGGCAAATGGGCAGTACTTC. It yields the protein CASSLFLAGANGQYF.

The table lists this clonotype with many counts. The chain employs TRBV9 and TRBJ2-5; 12 bases agree with TRBD2. V shed 3 bases, J shed 5 bases, and the junction held 11 bases outside the gene matches. CDR1 and CDR2 from the germline V gene are SGDLS and YYNGEE. This CDR3 is 17 amino acids long. The CDR3 nucleotides read TGTGCCAGCAGCGAGGGGAGACTAGCGGGGGTTCAGGAGACCCAGTACTTC. Translated: CASSEGRLAGVQETQYF.

The chain carries TRBV4-1 and TRBJ1-1; 8 bases match TRBD1. V was clipped by 5 bases and J by 0 bases; unmatched bases: 8. CDR1 MGHRA and CDR2 YSYEKL come from the germline V gene. This CDR3 has 16 amino acids. CDR3 protein: CASSYRDRFMNTEAFF. CDR3 coding DNA: TGCGCCAGCAGCTACCGGGACAGGTTCATGAACACTGAAGCTTTCTTT.

This clonotype was counted at least ten times. The V gene is TRBV25-1, the J gene TRBJ1-2; D perhaps matches TRBD1 (6 bases). The CDR3 contains 15 residues. CDR1 is MGHDK, CDR2 SYGVNS, per germline. The V end was cut by 3 bases, the J end by 4 bases, with 15 bases between. The CDR3 DNA reads as TGTGCCAGCAGTGACTCTATGGCAGGGGTCTATGGCTACACCTTC. Translation gives CASSDSMAGVYGYTF.

Comments on this clonotype: Given the absence of the conserved phenylalanine or tryptophan at the CDR3 end, a read error is likely. It is unclear where the CDR3 begins or ends on the DNA, so no DNA is shown, and the CDR3 is as TCRdb lists it. The V call is TRBV28, the J call TRBJ2-1; the table's D call TRBD2 went unverified against the DNA. The germline CDR1 and CDR2 sequences are MDHEN and SYDVKM. A total of 11 residues make up the CDR3, ends included. The CDR3 here is CASSRLLASFV.

At least ten counts were recorded for this clonotype. J is TRBJ2-3 and V is TRBV4-1; tentatively, D is TRBD1 or TRBD2 (5 bases each). Trimming stripped 4 bases from V and 2 bases from J, with 10 bases between. Per germline, CDR1 MGHRA and CDR2 YSYEKL. The CDR3 consists of 14 residues. CDR3 in amino acids: CASSRDPYTDTQYF. The CDR3 bases are TGCGCCAGCAGCCGGGACCCATACACAGATACGCAGTATTTT.

Only a few counts were recorded for this clonotype. The rearrangement links TRBV9 to TRBJ1-1; unclear D gene. Germline assignment: CDR1 SGDLS and CDR2 YYNGEE. The V gene lost 4 bases and the J gene lost 2 bases, with 9 bases spanning the gap. The CDR3 loop spans 13 amino acids. CDR3 bases: TGTGCCAGCAGCCCCCTAAAAAACACTGAAGCTTTCTTT. Translating it yields CASSPLKNTEAFF.

This sequence joins TRBV5-1 and TRBJ2-4; no reliable D call. This CDR3 contains 14 residues. Germline assignment: CDR1 SGHRS and CDR2 YFSETQ. V gave up 4 bases and J gave up 5 bases, with 13 bases separating them. The CDR3 region has the DNA TGCGCCAGCAGCCTGACACGCTCTCAAAACATTCAGTACTTC. This sequence encodes CASSLTRSQNIQYF.

CDR3 amino acids: CAWNGLTGTGKYGYTF. The CDR3 nucleotides are TGTGCCTGGAACGGGCTAACCGGGACAGGGAAATATGGCTACACCTTC. The J gene is TRBJ1-2, the V gene TRBV30, with 9 bases fitting TRBD1. Germline V gives CDR1 GTSNPN, CDR2 SVGIG (reference sequence). Trimming at V came to 4 bases and at J to 5 bases, leaving 14 bases not matched to a gene. The CDR3 has 16 residues.

About this clonotype itself: An end of the junction differs from the germline gene, which may be a read error. CDR3 sequence (DNA): TGTGCCAGCAGCTTTTGGGGAACTGATGAAAAACTGTTTTTT. Translation gives CASSFWGTDEKLFF. This chain links TRBV5-6 with TRBJ1-4; the D is unclear. This CDR3 spans 14 amino acids. Germline V gene lookup returns CDR1 SGHDT and CDR2 YYEEEE.

V is TRBV20-1 and J is TRBJ2-1; possible D gene TRBD1, 6 bases. Germline V lookup: CDR1 DFQATT, CDR2 SNEGSKA (reference sequence). The CDR3 has 15 amino acids. V gave up 1 base and J gave up 3 bases, with 13 bases separating them. This CDR3 is CSARAGARNYNEQFF. The CDR3, as DNA: TGCAGTGCTAGAGCAGGGGCCCGAAACTACAATGAGCAGTTCTTC.

Comment on this clonotype: A much bigger clone sits one base away, suggesting this may be a read error. The chain links TRBV6-2 or TRBV6-3 to TRBJ2-1; D may correspond to TRBD1 or TRBD2 (6 bases each). V was pared by 2 bases and J by 10 bases, with 18 bases between. The CDR3 consists of 15 residues. Germline lookup yields CDR1 MNHEY and CDR2 SVGEGT. The CDR3: CASSYPIGGNYEQFF. CDR3 nucleotides: TGTGCCAGCAGTTACCCCATCGGGGGCAACTACGAGCAGTTCTTC.

This clonotype was seen at least ten times. The chain uses TRBV24-1 and TRBJ1-1; D uncertain. Germline CDR1 KGHDR, CDR2 SFDVKD. The CDR3 is 11 residues long. The V end lost 2 bases, the J end lost 10 bases, and 7 bases lay between the germline ends. CDR3: CATSDWILAFF. For the CDR3, the DNA is TGTGCCACCAGTGATTGGATATTAGCTTTCTTT.

The genes are TRBV28 and TRBJ2-7; TRBD2 might be the D (5 bases). This CDR3 contains 11 residues. In germline, CDR1 is MDHEN, CDR2 SYDVKM. Trimming cost V 11 bases and J 3 bases, with 11 bases left between them. The CDR3 DNA reads TGTGCCTTACGACGGGGCTACGAGCAGTACTTC. Protein: CALRRGYEQYF.

The chain uses TRBV5-1 and TRBJ2-3; TRBD2 aligns across 8 bases. The CDR3 covers 14 residues. CDR1 and CDR2 (germline): SGHRS, YFSETQ. The V gene end was trimmed by 2 bases and the J gene end by 2 bases; junction bases not matched to a gene: 1. CDR3 nucleotide sequence: TGCGCCAGCAGCTTTAGCGGGGTCACAGATACGCAGTATTTT. As protein: CASSFSGVTDTQYF. Combining the CDR3 with reference TRBV5-1 and TRBJ2-3 gives the whole variable domain KAGVTQTPRYLIKTRGQQVTLSCSPISGHRSVSWYQQTPGQGLQFLFEYFSETQRNKGNFPGRFSGRQFSNSRSEMNVSTLELGDSALYLCASSFSGVTDTQYFGPGTRLTVL.

Many counts were recorded for this clonotype. The chain combines TRBV11-1 with TRBJ2-7; D not resolved. This CDR3 has 15 residues. V gave up 4 bases and J gave up 2 bases, with 15 bases separating them. Per germline, CDR1 SGHAT and CDR2 FQDESV (reference sequence). CDR3 residues: CASSSTDGATYEQYF. As DNA, the CDR3 is TGTGCCAGCAGCTCTACGGACGGAGCAACCTACGAGCAGTACTTC.